Each of the 18 T cell receptor beta chains below was sequenced from the same sample in a study of blood T cells in healthy people across ages. Together with a sample-barcoded 5' primer, a J-beta primer mix was included in a second PCR lasting roughly 6 to 12 cycles. TCRdb re-called the 5' RACE reads through MiXCR, storing one row per CDR3 protein. The table lists 700,000 to 950,000 distinct CDR3 sequences, over 45% of them singletons. The sequencing sample was made of blood. The receptors come from a man in his thirties or forties in good health.

The gene calls are TRBV7-9 and TRBJ1-1; D ambiguous. The CDR3 has 13 amino acids. The V end was cut by 5 bases, the J end by 5 bases, with 12 bases between. Germline CDR1 reads SEHNR; CDR2 reads FQNEAQ (reference sequence). In nucleotides, the CDR3 is TGTGCCAGCAGCCCCTCGGGGTGGACTGAAGCTTTCTTT. Protein sequence: CASSPSGWTEAFF.

This clonotype was detected a few times. The rearrangement uses TRBV7-2 and TRBJ2-1, with 9 bases lining up with TRBD1. Germline-derived CDR1 and CDR2 are SGHTA and FQGNSA. The length of the CDR3 is 13 residues. Losses at the gene ends were 5 bases for V and 8 bases for J; bases not matched to a gene: 4. This CDR3 is CASSLRDRDEQFF. The CDR3 DNA sequence: TGTGCCAGCAGCCTTAGGGACAGGGATGAGCAGTTCTTC.

The rearrangement joins TRBV7-9 to TRBJ1-1; possibly TRBD1 for D (6 bases). Germline V gene sequence: CDR1 SEHNR, CDR2 FQNEAQ (reference sequence). The CDR3 runs 13 residues. The V end was cut by 6 bases, the J end by 7 bases, with 15 bases between. The CDR3 region has the DNA TGTGCCAGCAGAGGAACAGGGCCGGGTGAAGCTTTCTTT. Translating it yields CASRGTGPGEAFF.

The chain uses TRBV10-3 and TRBJ2-7; TRBD2 matches 8 bases. This CDR3 has 16 amino acids. V lost 0 bases and J lost 0; bases outside the gene matches: 4. Germline-derived CDR1 and CDR2 are ENHRY and SYGVKD. In nucleotides, the CDR3 is TGTGCCATCAGTGAGTCGTCGGGAGGGGGCTCCTACGAGCAGTACTTC. Amino acid sequence: CAISESSGGGSYEQYF.

The V gene is TRBV4-2, the J gene TRBJ2-1; the match to TRBD2 covers 7 bases. Germline V gives CDR1 LGHNA, CDR2 YNFKEQ. This CDR3 is 15 amino acids long. The V and J ends lost 4 bases and 2 bases, in that order; junction bases with no gene match: 5. CDR3 DNA sequence: TGTGCCAGCAGCCGTGGAGCGGGACCCTACAATGAGCAGTTCTTC. Its translation: CASSRGAGPYNEQFF.

The chain carries TRBV7-8 and TRBJ2-1; D possibly corresponds to TRBD2 (6 bases). The CDR3 covers 14 residues. Trimming shortened V by 2 bases and J by 5 bases, and 10 bases separated the two germline ends. Germline CDR1 SGHVS, CDR2 FQNEAQ. CDR3 residues: CASSLRGSHNEQFF. The CDR3 nucleotides are TGTGCCAGCAGCTTACGGGGGAGCCACAATGAGCAGTTCTTC.

The chain carries TRBV13 and TRBJ2-3; no firm D call. Trimming took 4 bases from V and 2 from J, leaving 13 bases between them. Germline CDR1 and CDR2: PRHDT and FYEKMQ (reference sequence). CDR3 length: 15 residues. The CDR3 region is CASSSGRKITDTQYF. CDR3 nucleotides: TGTGCCAGCAGCTCTGGACGCAAAATCACAGATACGCAGTATTTT.

This CDR3 reads CASRLEGTSGRRNEQYF. CDR3 nucleotides: TGTGCAAGCCGCTTAGAGGGGACTAGCGGGAGGAGGAATGAGCAGTACTTC. This rearrangement joins TRBV12-2 to TRBJ2-5; whether TRBD2, the table's D call, matches the DNA was not checked. TRBV12-2 is reported as a pseudogene. The CDR3 extends over 17 amino acids.

This clonotype was counted only a few times. The rearrangement links TRBV5-1 to TRBJ2-1, with a possible D match to TRBD1 (5 bases). This CDR3 has 17 amino acids. From germline, CDR1 is SGHRS and CDR2 YFSETQ. The ends were cut back, 0 bases at V and 4 bases at J, with 17 bases in the middle. The CDR3 is CASSLGLDSRIYNEQFF. The CDR3 region has the DNA TGCGCCAGCAGCTTGGGGTTAGACAGCCGAATATACAATGAGCAGTTCTTC.

The gene calls are TRBV12-3 or TRBV12-4 and TRBJ1-2; no clear D. The V and J ends lost 5 bases and 3 bases respectively, with 10 bases between them. The CDR3 runs to 13 residues. The CDR3 here is CASSRKPDYGYTF. The CDR3 DNA reads as TGTGCCAGCAGTCGCAAACCTGACTATGGCTACACCTTC.

Comment on this clonotype: The junction departs from germline at one end; a sequencing error may be responsible. V is TRBV15 and J is TRBJ2-2; D remains unclear. This CDR3 spans 12 amino acids. Per the germline V gene, CDR1 is LNHNV and CDR2 is YYDKDF (reference sequence). The CDR3, as DNA: TGTGTCACCAGCAGAGAAAGGGTGGAGCTGTTTTTT. Translation: CVTSRERVELFF.

This clonotype was detected once. The chain is built from TRBV20-1 and TRBJ2-1, with D perhaps matching TRBD1 (5 bases). The CDR3 spans 11 residues. V lost 7 bases and J lost 9, with 13 bases in between. Germline V gene data show CDR1 as DFQATT and CDR2 as SNEGSKA (reference sequence). CDR3 region: CSGGEVIEQFF. The CDR3, as DNA: TGCAGTGGGGGCGAAGTCATTGAGCAGTTCTTC.

The chain uses TRBV20-1 and TRBJ2-3, with D perhaps being TRBD1 or TRBD2 (7 bases each). Germline values: CDR1 DFQATT, CDR2 SNEGSKA (reference sequence). The V gene lost 7 bases and the J gene lost 2 bases, with 22 bases spanning the gap. CDR3 length: 16 residues. The CDR3, as DNA: TGCAGTGTAGGGGGCACAGGGGAGGGGGACACAGATACGCAGTATTTT. Its translation: CSVGGTGEGDTDTQYF.

V is TRBV29-1 and J is TRBJ2-7; 11 positions match TRBD2. Trimming removed 5 bases from V and 4 bases from J; junction bases left unmatched: 1. Germline values: CDR1 SQVTM, CDR2 ANQGSEA. The CDR3 is 12 amino acids. The CDR3 sequence is CSVRTSGYEQYF. In nucleotides, the CDR3 is TGCAGCGTTAGGACTAGCGGGTACGAGCAGTACTTC.

This clonotype showed up just a few times. This chain links TRBV13 with TRBJ2-7; D gene uncertain. CDR1 and CDR2 from the germline V gene are PRHDT and FYEKMQ (reference sequence). The CDR3 has 14 amino acids. Trimming pared 0 bases from V and 2 bases from J, leaving 8 bases between. In nucleotides, the CDR3 is TGTGCCAGCAGCTTAGGCCTTGCGGCCTACGAGCAGTACTTC. Translating it yields CASSLGLAAYEQYF.

The J gene is TRBJ1-4, the V gene TRBV28, with D uncertain. CDR3 length equals 18 residues. The V and J ends lost 7 bases and 0 bases respectively, with 21 bases between them. Germline CDR1 MDHEN, CDR2 SYDVKM. The CDR3 region has the DNA TGTGCCAGCACCGCCCTGTATAAAGAGGCAGCAACTAATGAAAAACTGTTTTTT. This gives the protein CASTALYKEAATNEKLFF.

The rearrangement links TRBV28 to TRBJ1-1; no clear D gene. CDR3 length: 10 amino acids. Trimming cost V 5 bases and J 7 bases, with 5 bases left between them. Germline V lookup: CDR1 MDHEN, CDR2 SYDVKM. The CDR3 bases are TGTGCCAGCAGTCGTCTTGAAGCTTTCTTT. This encodes CASSRLEAFF.

The gene calls are TRBV4-3 and TRBJ2-5, with 7 bases fitting TRBD1. The last part of the DNA fits TRBJ2-7 better; the J call may be wrong. This CDR3 is built from 15 residues. Looked up from germline, CDR1 is LGHNA and CDR2 is YSLEER. DNA of the CDR3: TGCGCCAGCAGCCAAACCAGGGGGTTAGTATACGAGCAGTACTTC. Its translation: CASSQTRGLVYEQYF.